The 30 T cell receptor beta chains below were found in one sample sequenced in a study of control samples from healthy donors and cancer patients. Assay used: immunoSEQ multiplex PCR; TCRdb lists only in-frame clones, some missing. The sample lists 35,000 to 50,000 clones; around 94% were seen once. The sequencing sample was made of blood. These receptors were obtained from a man between 60 and 75 years old in good health.

This chain joins TRBV6-5 and TRBJ2-7; D remains ambiguous. The germline V gene has CDR1 MNHEY and CDR2 SVGAGI. The CDR3 loop spans 14 amino acids. Trimming removed 7 bases from V and 4 bases from J, with 17 bases in between. Here the CDR3 reads CASTIGASVYEQYF. The CDR3 DNA follows: TGTGCCAGCACCATAGGAGCCTCCGTTTACGAGCAGTACTTC.

The chain couples TRBV10-1 to TRBJ1-6; D is ambiguous. Germline assignment: CDR1 WNHNN and CDR2 SYGVQD (reference sequence). Trimming removed 3 bases at V and 7 bases at J, with 4 bases between. The CDR3 extends over 12 amino acids. CDR3 amino acids: CASSENNSPLHF. The CDR3 nucleotides are TGCGCCAGCAGTGAAAACAATTCACCCCTCCACTTT.

This rearrangement joins TRBV14 to TRBJ1-1, with D tentatively TRBD1 (5 bases). Per the germline V gene, CDR1 is SGHDN and CDR2 is FVKESK. Trimming cost V 6 bases and J 5 bases, with 16 bases left between them. This CDR3 spans 14 amino acids. The CDR3 protein is CASRGSGGTTEAFF. CDR3 sequence (DNA): TGTGCCAGCAGGGGCTCCGGGGGTACTACTGAAGCTTTCTTT. Complete variable domain (other parts from reference TRBV14 and TRBJ1-1): EAGVTQFPSHSVIEKGQTVTLRCDPISGHDNLYWYRRVMGKEIKFLLHFVKESKQDESGMPNNRFLAERTGGTYSTLKVQPAELEDSGVYFCASRGSGGTTEAFFGQGTRLTVV.

The chain joins TRBV13 to TRBJ2-2, with TRBD1 matching over 7 bases. There are 18 residues in the CDR3. Germline CDR1 reads PRHDT; CDR2 reads FYEKMQ (reference sequence). The V and J ends lost 5 bases and 6 bases, in that order; junction bases with no gene match: 18. CDR3 sequence reads: CASSPYGTANLRAGELFF. The CDR3, as DNA: TGTGCCAGCAGCCCGTACGGGACAGCTAACCTTAGGGCCGGGGAGCTGTTTTTT.

The chain has TRBV19 and TRBJ2-3; 12 bases are a match to TRBD2. The CDR3 contains 17 residues. Germline CDR1 is LNHDA and CDR2 is SQIVND (reference sequence). V lost 5 bases, J lost 2 bases, and 8 bases stayed unmatched. The CDR3 nucleotides read TGTGCCAGTAGTGTAACGGGACTAGCGGGTCCCACAGATACGCAGTATTTT. Protein: CASSVTGLAGPTDTQYF. Using reference TRBV19 and TRBJ2-3 for the parts outside the CDR3, the full variable domain is DGGITQSPKYLFRKEGQNVTLSCEQNLNHDAMYWYRQDPGQGLRLIYYSQIVNDFQKGDIAEGYSVSREKKESFPLTVTSAQKNPTAFYLCASSVTGLAGPTDTQYFGPGTRLTVL.

This clone was detected only once. The chain joins TRBV7-9 to TRBJ2-4; D call uncertain. The CDR3 is made up of 12 amino acids. V lost 5 bases, J lost 7 bases, and 9 bases lay in between. Germline V gene lookup returns CDR1 SEHNR and CDR2 FQNEAQ (reference sequence). CDR3 region: CASSRAPNIQYF. The DNA for the CDR3 is TGTGCCAGCAGCCGGGCCCCCAACATTCAGTACTTC.

This clone was found a few times. The chain joins TRBV20-1 to TRBJ1-2; D is possibly TRBD1 (5 bases). The V gene lost 3 bases and the J gene lost 4 bases, with 9 bases spanning the gap. CDR3 length equals 12 residues. Germline V gene sequence: CDR1 DFQATT, CDR2 SNEGSKA (reference sequence). The CDR3: CSASGGIYGYTF. CDR3 in DNA: TGCAGTGCTAGTGGGGGGATCTATGGCTACACCTTC.

This chain links TRBV10-1 with TRBJ2-7; TRBD2 matches at 9 bases. Looked up from germline, CDR1 is WNHNN and CDR2 is SYGVQD (reference sequence). V lost 3 bases and J lost 0; bases outside the gene matches: 6. This CDR3 comprises 16 residues. CDR3 in DNA: TGCGCCAGCAGTGACAGGGCGGGAGGGACCTCCTACGAGCAGTACTTC. This codes for CASSDRAGGTSYEQYF.

CDR3 protein: CASSHPGQGRYNEQFF. As DNA, the CDR3 is TGTGCCAGCAGCCACCCCGGCCAGGGAAGATACAATGAGCAGTTCTTC. The V and J genes are TRBV6-6 and TRBJ2-1, with D perhaps TRBD1 (5 bases). Germline V gene sequence: CDR1 MNHNY, CDR2 SVGAGI (reference sequence). The V and J ends lost 6 bases and 4 bases respectively, with 19 bases between them. This CDR3 comprises 16 residues.

The CDR3: CAISGRGSLANNEQFF. The CDR3, as DNA: TGTGCCATCAGTGGGCGGGGGTCCCTAGCGAACAATGAGCAGTTCTTC. This chain connects TRBV10-3 to TRBJ2-1, with 7 bases aligning to TRBD2. V lost 4 bases, J lost 5 bases, and 11 bases stayed unmatched. The CDR3 is 16 amino acids. Germline V CDR1 and CDR2: ENHRY, SYGVKD.

The V and J genes are TRBV15 and TRBJ2-3; 11 positions agree with TRBD2. Germline assignment: CDR1 LNHNV and CDR2 YYDKDF (reference sequence). The CDR3 runs 20 residues. V trimming: 5 bases; J trimming: 2 bases; junction bases outside the gene matches: 18. CDR3 nucleotides: TGTGCCACCAGCGCCCAGCCGGGACAACAGACTAGCGGGGTCACAGATACGCAGTATTTT. Translated: CATSAQPGQQTSGVTDTQYF.

This clone showed up just once. The chain employs TRBV6-4 and TRBJ2-1, with a weak D call TRBD1 (6 bases). The CDR3 has 14 residues. V lost 3 bases and J 4 bases, leaving 10 bases between the germline ends. CDR1 and CDR2 from the germline V gene are MRHNA and SNTAGT. The CDR3 coding sequence is TGTGCCAGCAGTGAAGGGGGTTTATACAATGAGCAGTTCTTC. Amino acids: CASSEGGLYNEQFF.

The chain employs TRBV9 and TRBJ1-4; a weak D match, TRBD1 (6 bases). The V end lost 3 bases, the J end lost 8 bases, and 17 bases lay between the germline ends. Germline values: CDR1 SGDLS, CDR2 YYNGEE. This CDR3 comprises 15 residues. CDR3 bases: TGTGCCAGCAGCGCCTCAGGGGCCATCGGGGAAAAACTGTTTTTT. Its translation: CASSASGAIGEKLFF.

The V gene is TRBV15, the J gene TRBJ2-7; D uncertain. V lost 1 base and J lost 4, with 23 bases in between. The CDR3 covers 18 residues. CDR1 is LNHNV and CDR2 is YYDKDF in the germline V gene (reference sequence). Here the CDR3 DNA reads TGTGCCACCAGCAGAGTATCACTTACAACCTACCCAGAATACGAGCAGTACTTC. Translating gives CATSRVSLTTYPEYEQYF.

This chain connects TRBV14 to TRBJ2-5; D is unclear. The length of the CDR3 is 12 residues. Germline CDR1 SGHDN, CDR2 FVKESK. Trimming left V 6 bases short and J 4 bases short, with 9 bases between. The CDR3 spells CASSITIETQYF. The CDR3 DNA reads TGTGCCAGCAGTATTACAATAGAGACCCAGTACTTC.

V is TRBV7-9 and J is TRBJ1-6, with D possibly TRBD1 on 5 matching bases. This CDR3 contains 16 residues. Germline values: CDR1 SEHNR, CDR2 FQNEAQ (reference sequence). The V gene lost 0 bases and the J gene lost 6 bases, with 12 bases spanning the gap. The CDR3 coding sequence is TGTGCCAGCAGCTTAGCCGGGACGGAGGTTAATTCACCCCTCCACTTT. Its translation is CASSLAGTEVNSPLHF. The full variable domain, completed using reference TRBV7-9 and TRBJ1-6, is DTGVSQNPRHKITKRGQNVTFRCDPISEHNRLYWYRQTLGQGPEFLTYFQNEAQLEKSRLLSDRFSAERPKGSFSTLEIQRTEQGDSAMYLCASSLAGTEVNSPLHFGNGTRLTVT.

The chain is built from TRBV5-6 and TRBJ1-4, with D possibly matching TRBD1 (5 bases). Trimming stripped 1 base from V and 8 bases from J, with 15 bases between. Germline V gene data show CDR1 as SGHDT and CDR2 as YYEEEE. This CDR3 has 15 amino acids. The CDR3 reads CASSLLGGVGEKLFF. The CDR3 bases are TGTGCCAGCAGCTTGCTGGGGGGAGTAGGAGAAAAACTGTTTTTT.

The chain links TRBV6-6 to TRBJ1-1, with D tentatively TRBD1 (6 bases). The CDR3 runs 15 residues. Looked up from germline, CDR1 is MNHNY and CDR2 is SVGAGI (reference sequence). Trimming took 4 bases from V and 6 from J, leaving 18 bases between them. The CDR3 reads CASSSTGGRKAEAFF. The CDR3 DNA sequence: TGTGCCAGCAGTTCGACGGGGGGGCGTAAGGCTGAAGCTTTCTTT.

This chain links TRBV6-6 with TRBJ2-6, with D possibly being TRBD2 (5 bases). Trimming took 6 bases from V and 4 from J, leaving 7 bases between them. The CDR3 extends over 13 amino acids. CDR1 and CDR2 (germline): MNHNY, SVGAGI (reference sequence). CDR3 DNA sequence: TGTGCCAGCAGGCCGGGGGGGGCCAACGTCCTGACTTTC. Translated, it gives CASRPGGANVLTF.

This chain connects TRBV6-5 to TRBJ2-1; 7 positions agree with TRBD2. The junction had 4 bases not matched to a gene; V was cut back by 6 bases and J by 2 bases. Germline loops: CDR1 MNHEY, CDR2 SVGAGI. The CDR3 extends over 14 amino acids. The CDR3 sequence: CASRERGTYNEQFF. DNA for the CDR3: TGTGCCAGCAGGGAGCGGGGCACCTACAATGAGCAGTTCTTC.

The rearrangement joins TRBV19 to TRBJ1-2, with TRBD1 as a possible D gene (5 bases). The CDR3 is 14 amino acids. With 6 bases removed from V and 4 bases from J, the gap between germline ends came to 15 bases. Germline assignment: CDR1 LNHDA and CDR2 SQIVND (reference sequence). The CDR3 coding sequence is TGTGCCAGTAGGGGGCAAGGTTGGGGCTATGGCTACACCTTC. Amino acid sequence: CASRGQGWGYGYTF.

This clone was detected only once. The V call is TRBV4-1, the J call TRBJ2-3; D unresolved. Trimming shortened V by 0 bases and J by 0 bases, and 7 bases separated the two germline ends. CDR1 and CDR2 from the germline V gene are MGHRA and YSYEKL. The CDR3 contains 15 residues. The CDR3 DNA is TGCGCCAGCAGCCAAGACCCCGTAAGCACAGATACGCAGTATTTT. Amino acids: CASSQDPVSTDTQYF.

The chain carries TRBV24-1 and TRBJ2-1; 7 bases are a match to TRBD1. The V gene's germline CDR1 is KGHDR and CDR2 SFDVKD. J was trimmed by 7 bases and V by 3 bases; bases with no gene match: 5. CDR3 length equals 14 residues. CDR3 sequence: CATSDQTGINEQFF. The CDR3 DNA follows: TGTGCCACCAGTGATCAGACAGGGATTAATGAGCAGTTCTTC.

The gene calls are TRBV6-5 and TRBJ2-5; 10 bases map to TRBD1. J was trimmed by 5 bases and V by 11 bases; bases with no gene match: 11. Germline V gene data show CDR1 as MNHEY and CDR2 as SVGAGI. The CDR3 sequence is 14 residues long. The CDR3 loop reads CAHGDRGLGETQYF. As DNA, the CDR3 is TGTGCCCACGGGGACAGGGGCCTTGGGGAGACCCAGTACTTC.

The chain couples TRBV9 to TRBJ1-5; D is possibly TRBD1 (5 bases). In germline, CDR1 is SGDLS, CDR2 YYNGEE. This CDR3 is 12 amino acids long. V lost 3 bases to trimming and J lost 6 bases, with 7 bases between them. The chain's CDR3 is CASSAGGQPQHF. DNA for the CDR3: TGTGCCAGCAGCGCCGGGGGTCAGCCCCAGCATTTT. The full variable domain, rest sourced from reference TRBV9 and TRBJ1-5, is DSGVTQTPKHLITATGQRVTLRCSPRSGDLSVYWYQQSLDQGLQFLIQYYNGEERAKGNILERFSAQQFPDLHSELNLSSLELGDSALYFCASSAGGQPQHFGDGTRLSIL.

The chain employs TRBV7-9 and TRBJ2-5; no reliable D call. The CDR3 covers 13 residues. Between the trimmed V and J ends, which lost 3 bases and 4 bases, there was a span of 9 bases. Germline V gene lookup returns CDR1 SEHNR and CDR2 FQNEAQ (reference sequence). DNA of the CDR3: TGTGCCAGCAGCTTTATGAGTACAGAGACCCAGTACTTC. Encoded protein: CASSFMSTETQYF.

This chain joins TRBV5-6 and TRBJ2-3; 10 nucleotides line up with TRBD2. The CDR3 runs to 15 residues. The germline CDR1 and CDR2 sequences are SGHDT and YYEEEE. V dropped 9 bases and J dropped 2; count of bases not matched to a gene: 9. The CDR3 reads CATLRGTSDTDTQYF. In nucleotides, the CDR3 is TGTGCCACCTTACGGGGGACTAGCGACACAGATACGCAGTATTTT. Using reference TRBV5-6 and TRBJ2-3 for the parts outside the CDR3, the full variable domain is DAGVTQSPTHLIKTRGQQVTLRCSPKSGHDTVSWYQQALGQGPQFIFQYYEEEERQRGNFPDRFSGHQFPNYSSELNVNALLLGDSALYLCATLRGTSDTDTQYFGPGTRLTVL.

In this sample, this clone turned up once. The chain recombines TRBV6-1 with TRBJ2-7; D may correspond to TRBD1 or TRBD2 (5 bases each). The V gene's germline CDR1 is MNHNS and CDR2 SASEGT. The CDR3 has 15 residues. V lost 2 bases and J lost 1, with 12 bases in between. In DNA, the CDR3 is TGTGCCAGCAGTGAAATAAGTGAGGGGTCCTACGAGCAGTACTTC. Its protein is CASSEISEGSYEQYF.

V usage is TRBV28 and J usage is TRBJ1-5; D unresolved. The CDR3 covers 13 residues. V was pared by 3 bases and J by 5 bases, with 8 bases between. From germline, CDR1 is MDHEN and CDR2 SYDVKM. The CDR3 DNA reads as TGTGCCAGCAGTTTGTCCGGTGATCAGCCCCAGCATTTT. Residues: CASSLSGDQPQHF.

V usage is TRBV7-9 and J usage is TRBJ1-1, with a possible D match to TRBD1 (5 bases). From germline, CDR1 is SEHNR and CDR2 FQNEAQ (reference sequence). This CDR3 is 15 amino acids long. V was clipped by 1 base and J by 6 bases, with 15 bases between them. The DNA of the CDR3 is TGTGCCAGCAGCTTAGGAAGGCAGGGTGGTCCTGAAGCTTTCTTT. Its protein is CASSLGRQGGPEAFF.